These 26 T cell receptor beta chains were sequenced from one sample in a study of lymphopenia after photon versus proton radiotherapy. The data were produced by immunoSEQ multiplex PCR, yet TCRdb's version contains in-frame clones alone and is incomplete. Of approximately 50,000 clones in the sample, approximately 82% were seen once. Here the sequenced sample was peripheral blood, taken from a patient treated with photon-based radiotherapy. The receptors come from a man aged 45-65 years with gastric cancer.

V usage is TRBV6-1 and J usage is TRBJ2-7, with 8 nucleotides matching TRBD2. The CDR3 sequence is 14 residues long. Germline trimming cut 7 bases from V and 3 bases from J; bases unmatched to any gene: 8. The germline CDR1 and CDR2 sequences are MNHNS and SASEGT. The CDR3 loop reads CASTLREGSYEQYF. The CDR3 DNA sequence: TGTGCCAGCACCCTTCGGGAGGGTAGCTACGAGCAGTACTTC.

The rearrangement uses TRBV5-1 and TRBJ2-1; 9 bases agree with TRBD2. The germline V gene has CDR1 SGHRS and CDR2 YFSETQ. After removal of 0 bases from V and 1 base from J, the junction contained 2 bases not matched to a gene. The CDR3 is 16 amino acids. CDR3 loop: CASSLGLAESYNEQFF. The CDR3 nucleotides read TGCGCCAGCAGCTTGGGACTAGCGGAGTCCTACAATGAGCAGTTCTTC.

This chain uses TRBV18 with TRBJ2-2; D uncertain. V lost 1 base to trimming and J lost 4 bases, with 13 bases between them. Per the germline V gene, CDR1 is KGHSH and CDR2 is LQKENI. The CDR3 length is 16 residues. The CDR3 coding sequence is TGTGCCAGCTCACCACTCGGCTTGCCGGGCACCGGGGAGCTGTTTTTT. This codes for CASSPLGLPGTGELFF.

The chain is built from TRBV18 and TRBJ2-1; possibly TRBD1 for D (6 bases). Per the germline V gene, CDR1 is KGHSH and CDR2 is LQKENI. This CDR3 has 14 residues. Trimming left V 6 bases short and J 7 bases short, with 16 bases between. CDR3 DNA: TGTGCCAGCTCGACAGGTTTAGGAAAGAATGAGCAGTTCTTC. This gives the protein CASSTGLGKNEQFF.

This sequence joins TRBV9 and TRBJ2-3; D may match TRBD1 or TRBD2 (5 bases each). The CDR3 sequence is 14 residues long. The V and J ends lost 2 bases and 4 bases respectively, with 11 bases between them. From germline, CDR1 is SGDLS and CDR2 YYNGEE. DNA of the CDR3: TGTGCCAGCAGCGTTGGGGGAATCCCAGATACGCAGTATTTT. Its protein is CASSVGGIPDTQYF.

This clone is a singleton in its sample. The V gene is TRBV15, the J gene TRBJ2-7; 7 bases line up with TRBD2. V trimming: 1 base; J trimming: 2 bases; junction bases outside the gene matches: 5. Germline lookup yields CDR1 LNHNV and CDR2 YYDKDF (reference sequence). The CDR3 is 15 amino acids. The CDR3 nucleotides are TGTGCCACCAGCAGAGTGGGCGGGGGAACCTACGAGCAGTACTTC. Amino acids: CATSRVGGGTYEQYF. Together with reference TRBV15 and TRBJ2-7, the CDR3 gives the full variable domain: DAMVIQNPRYQVTQFGKPVTLSCSQTLNHNVMYWYQQKSSQAPKLLFHYYDKDFNNEADTPDNFQSRRPNTSFCFLDIRSPGLGDTAMYLCATSRVGGGTYEQYFGPGTRLTVT.

The genes are TRBV14 and TRBJ2-1, with D perhaps assigned TRBD1 or TRBD2 (5 bases each). The V end lost 1 base, the J end lost 2 bases, and 9 bases lay between the germline ends. This CDR3 has 15 residues. CDR1 and CDR2 (germline): SGHDN, FVKESK. The CDR3 DNA reads TGTGCCAGCAGCCAAGTGTTGGGGGCCTACAATGAGCAGTTCTTC. Its protein product is CASSQVLGAYNEQFF. The variable domain in full, completed from reference TRBV14 and TRBJ2-1, reads EAGVTQFPSHSVIEKGQTVTLRCDPISGHDNLYWYRRVMGKEIKFLLHFVKESKQDESGMPNNRFLAERTGGTYSTLKVQPAELEDSGVYFCASSQVLGAYNEQFFGPGTRLTVL.

This chain uses TRBV5-1 with TRBJ2-5; 7 bases line up with TRBD2. The CDR3 covers 15 residues. Germline CDR1 is SGHRS and CDR2 is YFSETQ. V lost 0 bases to trimming and J lost 5 bases; unmatched junction nucleotides: 7. In DNA form, the CDR3 reads TGCGCCAGCAGCTTGGCCTCGAGGGGAGGGGAGACCCAGTACTTC. Its protein product is CASSLASRGGETQYF.

V is TRBV7-2 and J is TRBJ1-3; 7 bases are a match to TRBD1. Trimming at V came to 5 bases and at J to 0 bases, leaving 7 bases not matched to a gene. The germline V gene encodes CDR1 SGHTA and CDR2 FQGNSA. This CDR3 comprises 16 residues. The CDR3 spells CASSPGQVDSGNTIYF. CDR3 bases: TGTGCCAGCAGCCCCGGACAGGTCGACTCTGGAAACACCATATATTTT.

The chain is built from TRBV11-2 and TRBJ1-5; TRBD1 matches 9 bases. The germline V gene has CDR1 SGHAT and CDR2 FQNNGV. The CDR3 runs 14 residues. The trim removed 5 bases at V and 5 bases at J, leaving 4 bases unmatched. CDR3 loop: CASSAGTGYQPQHF. CDR3 DNA: TGTGCCAGCAGCGCCGGGACAGGGTATCAGCCCCAGCATTTT.

This clone turned up a few times. J is TRBJ2-7 and V is TRBV5-4, with 8 bases matching TRBD2. The CDR3 is made up of 14 amino acids. CDR1 and CDR2 (germline): SGHNT, YYREEE (reference sequence). V gave up 4 bases and J gave up 6 bases; unmatched junction bases: 9. The CDR3 coding sequence is TGTGCCAGCAGCCCGGGACTAGATAATGTCGAGCAGTACTTC. Its translation is CASSPGLDNVEQYF.

This sequence joins TRBV30 and TRBJ2-1; tentatively, D is TRBD1 or TRBD2 (6 bases each). Germline CDR1 is GTSNPN and CDR2 is SVGIG (reference sequence). This CDR3 comprises 14 residues. With 1 base removed from V and 7 bases from J, the gap between germline ends came to 14 bases. The CDR3 is CAWSGGTRGNEQFF. CDR3 nucleotide sequence: TGTGCCTGGAGTGGCGGGACAAGGGGTAATGAGCAGTTCTTC.

The chain uses TRBV19 and TRBJ2-7; TRBD1 or TRBD2 may be the D gene (5 bases each). V lost 4 bases and J 9 bases, leaving 19 bases between the germline ends. This CDR3 contains 14 residues. In germline, CDR1 is LNHDA, CDR2 SQIVND (reference sequence). Here the CDR3 reads CASSTRDASNGQYF. CDR3 nucleotide sequence: TGTGCCAGTAGTACCCGGGACGCATCGAACGGGCAGTACTTC.

V is TRBV7-9 and J is TRBJ1-1; D unclear. V shed 4 bases and J shed 4 bases, with 13 bases lying between them. This CDR3 region has 14 residues. The germline CDR1 and CDR2 sequences are SEHNR and FQNEAQ (reference sequence). For the CDR3, the DNA is TGTGCCAGCAGCTCAACCTTCCGGGGCACTGAAGCTTTCTTT. Residues: CASSSTFRGTEAFF.

The V call is TRBV19, the J call TRBJ1-1, with a tentative D call TRBD1 (6 bases). The germline V gene encodes CDR1 LNHDA and CDR2 SQIVND (reference sequence). The CDR3 contains 16 residues. Trimming removed 4 bases from V and 2 bases from J, with 17 bases in between. CDR3 bases: TGTGCCAGTAGTACCCCCCCCCGGACAGATAACACTGAAGCTTTCTTT. Translating it yields CASSTPPRTDNTEAFF.

This clone was counted only a few times. The chain links TRBV2 to TRBJ2-1, with 9 bases that match TRBD1. The germline V gene encodes CDR1 SNHLY and CDR2 FYNNEI. V trimming: 4 bases; J trimming: 7 bases; junction bases outside the gene matches: 5. The CDR3 covers 14 residues. The CDR3: CASSVNRGLNEQFF. The CDR3 DNA reads as TGTGCCAGCAGTGTTAACAGGGGGCTTAATGAGCAGTTCTTC.

This clone has just a few counts. The chain joins TRBV5-8 to TRBJ2-7, with 13 nucleotides matching TRBD2. This CDR3 comprises 18 residues. CDR1 is SGHTS and CDR2 is YDEGEE in the germline V gene. V lost 4 bases and J lost 4; bases outside the gene matches: 14. CDR3 nucleotide sequence: TGTGCCAGCAGCCGTAATGGGGGACTAGCGGGAATATCTTACGAGCAGTACTTC. Translated, it gives CASSRNGGLAGISYEQYF.

The chain has TRBV5-1 and TRBJ2-1; 13 nucleotides match TRBD2. Germline V gene sequence: CDR1 SGHRS, CDR2 YFSETQ. The CDR3 sequence is 16 residues long. V lost 4 bases and J lost 6; bases outside the gene matches: 7. This chain's CDR3 is CASSAGTSGVRNEQFF. DNA for the CDR3: TGCGCCAGCAGCGCCGGGACTAGCGGGGTACGCAATGAGCAGTTCTTC.

This rearrangement joins TRBV19 to TRBJ1-1, with a tentative D call TRBD1 (6 bases). Trimming pared 7 bases from V and 8 bases from J, leaving 17 bases between. The germline V gene encodes CDR1 LNHDA and CDR2 SQIVND (reference sequence). This CDR3 has 13 residues. As DNA, the CDR3 is TGTGCCAGTACCCTCGGACAGAGGGGAGAAGCTTTCTTT. It specifies CASTLGQRGEAFF.

The CDR3 DNA reads as TGTGCCATCAGTGAGTCAGGGGGGGATCAGCCCCAGCATTTT. The encoded protein is CAISESGGDQPQHF. This sequence joins TRBV10-3 and TRBJ1-5; D is possibly TRBD1 (6 bases). Trimming removed 0 bases from V and 5 bases from J, with 8 bases in between. Per germline, CDR1 ENHRY and CDR2 SYGVKD. The CDR3 totals 14 residues.

The CDR3 bases are TGCGCCAGCAGCCAAGGGACAGGGGAAACGACTAATGAAAAACTGTTTTTT. It translates to CASSQGTGETTNEKLFF. The chain combines TRBV4-1 with TRBJ1-4; 9 positions agree with TRBD1. The CDR3 consists of 17 residues. The germline V gene has CDR1 MGHRA and CDR2 YSYEKL. V was pared by 1 base and J by 2 bases, with 5 bases of the junction left unmatched.

The V call is TRBV6-4, the J call TRBJ2-4; tentative D call: TRBD1 (5 bases). Trimming pared 6 bases from V and 3 bases from J, leaving 15 bases between. The CDR3 runs 15 residues. Germline-derived CDR1 and CDR2 are MRHNA and SNTAGT. The DNA of the CDR3 is TGTGCCAGCAGGGTCGACAGATCGAACAAAAACATTCAGTACTTC. Amino acid sequence: CASRVDRSNKNIQYF.

The V call is TRBV6-1, the J call TRBJ2-1, with D possibly being TRBD1 (6 bases). The germline V gene encodes CDR1 MNHNS and CDR2 SASEGT. The CDR3 runs to 13 residues. Trimming shortened V by 0 bases and J by 7 bases, and 7 bases separated the two germline ends. The CDR3 is CASSEARGNEQFF. As DNA, the CDR3 is TGTGCCAGCAGTGAAGCCAGGGGTAATGAGCAGTTCTTC.

The V call is TRBV11-1, the J call TRBJ2-7; D is possibly TRBD1 (7 bases). Germline V gene sequence: CDR1 SGHAT, CDR2 FQDESV (reference sequence). Between the trimmed V and J ends, which lost 0 bases and 2 bases, there was a span of 23 bases. The CDR3 sequence is 19 residues long. Here the CDR3 reads CASSLAHPGGSRGTYEQYF. The CDR3 DNA is TGTGCCAGCAGCTTAGCGCACCCAGGGGGGAGTCGGGGTACCTACGAGCAGTACTTC.

V and J are TRBV6-5 and TRBJ2-7; perhaps TRBD2 as D (5 bases). The CDR3 is made up of 14 amino acids. The germline gives CDR1 MNHEY, CDR2 SVGAGI. V gave up 2 bases and J gave up 3 bases, with 11 bases separating them. Here the CDR3 DNA reads TGTGCCAGCAGTTACCTAGCAACCGACTACGAGCAGTACTTC. It yields the protein CASSYLATDYEQYF.

The J gene is TRBJ2-3, the V gene TRBV2; 12 bases fit TRBD2. The CDR3 is made up of 15 amino acids. Germline CDR1 and CDR2: SNHLY and FYNNEI. J was trimmed by 4 bases and V by 6 bases; bases with no gene match: 5. The CDR3 here is CASSLAGGVADTQYF. DNA of the CDR3: TGTGCCAGCAGCCTAGCGGGGGGGGTCGCAGATACGCAGTATTTT.